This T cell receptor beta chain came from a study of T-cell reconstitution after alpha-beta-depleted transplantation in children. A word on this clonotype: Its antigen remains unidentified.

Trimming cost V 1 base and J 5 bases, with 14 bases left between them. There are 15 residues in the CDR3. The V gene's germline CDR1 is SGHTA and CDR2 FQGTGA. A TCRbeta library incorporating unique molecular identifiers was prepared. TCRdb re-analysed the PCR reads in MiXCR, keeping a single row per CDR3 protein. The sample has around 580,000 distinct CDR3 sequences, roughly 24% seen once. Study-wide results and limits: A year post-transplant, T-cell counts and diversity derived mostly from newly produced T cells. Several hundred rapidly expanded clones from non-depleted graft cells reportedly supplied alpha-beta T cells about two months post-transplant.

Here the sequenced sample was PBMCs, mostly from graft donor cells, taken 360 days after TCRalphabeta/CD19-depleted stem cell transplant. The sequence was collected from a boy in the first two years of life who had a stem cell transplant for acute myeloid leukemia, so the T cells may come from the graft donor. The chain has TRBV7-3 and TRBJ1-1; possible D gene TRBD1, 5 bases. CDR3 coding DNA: TGTGCCAGCAGCTTAATGGGGGACGGAATGACTGAAGCTTTCTTT. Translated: CASSLMGDGMTEAFF.